A selection of T cell receptor beta chains follows, all from one sample in a study of blood T cell repertoires in COVID-19. TCRdb keeps only in-frame clones here, not all; method: immunoSEQ multiplex PCR. Of more than 300,000 clones listed, 85% to 90% are singletons. The sequencing sample was made of PBMCs or T cells enriched from blood (not recorded which). Source of these receptors: a man in his thirties or forties who had recovered from COVID-19. The CDR3 runs from the conserved cysteine through the conserved F or W. D genes are given only for firm matches. Clone size appears in some rows only: once, few, many, or a class for an expanded clone.

v_call,d_call,j_call,clone_size,cdr3_nt,cdr3_aa
TRBV5-6,TRBD2,TRBJ2-1,once,TGTGCCAGCAGCACCCCCTCGAGCGGGACCGCGTTCTTC,CASSTPSSGTAFF
TRBV5-1,TRBD1,TRBJ2-7,NA,TGCGCCAGCAGCGCGAATCCGGGACAGGCCTACGAGCAGTACTTC,CASSANPGQAYEQYF
TRBV7-9,TRBD1,TRBJ2-7,few,TGTGCCAGCAGCTTAGTAGGGACAGGGGTCGAGCAGTACTTC,CASSLVGTGVEQYF
TRBV6-1,NA,TRBJ2-1,NA,TGTGCCAGCAGTGATGATCGGACTATCAGAGCCTACAATGAGCAGTTCTTC,CASSDDRTIRAYNEQFF
TRBV27,TRBD1,TRBJ1-2,NA,TGTGCCAGCAGTTTGGCAGGGGGCGTAAACTATGGCTACACCTTC,CASSLAGGVNYGYTF
TRBV11-3,TRBD1,TRBJ2-1,NA,TGTGCCAGCAGCTCCGTCGGGACAGGGTTTTCAATACTCGAATACAATGAGCAGTTCTTC,CASSSVGTGFSILEYNEQFF
TRBV5-1,TRBD1,TRBJ1-1,NA,TGCGCCACCAGGGGGGGGCCAGGGGACACTGAAGCTTTCTTT,CATRGGPGDTEAFF
TRBV30,NA,TRBJ2-7,NA,TGTGCCTGGAGCGTCATGGAGCGCTACGAGCAGTACTTC,CAWSVMERYEQYF
TRBV6-5,TRBD1,TRBJ1-5,NA,TGTGCCAGCAGGGACGGACAGGGTTACGCGCCCCAGCATTTT,CASRDGQGYAPQHF
TRBV2,TRBD2,TRBJ2-1,NA,TGTGCCAGCTGGGGACTAGCGGGAGGGCTAATTCAGTTCTTC,CASWGLAGGLIQFF
TRBV2,TRBD1,TRBJ2-7,few,TGTGCCAGCACACGGGACAGGGACTACGAGCAGTACTTC,CASTRDRDYEQYF
TRBV6-5,TRBD1,TRBJ2-1,NA,TGTGCCAGCAGAGCCGGGACAGGGAACTACAATGAGCAGTTCTTC,CASRAGTGNYNEQFF
TRBV6-6,TRBD1,TRBJ1-5,NA,TGTGCCAGCAGTTATTCACAGGGGGGACGCAATCAGCCCCAGCATTTT,CASSYSQGGRNQPQHF
TRBV25-1,NA,TRBJ1-4,NA,TGTGCCAGCAGTGCCGCTTCCCCCCGAGGAGGGGCTTGGGAAAAACTGTTTTTT,CASSAASPRGGAWEKLFF
TRBV5-1,NA,TRBJ1-2,NA,TGCGCCAGCAGCTTGGTTATGGGGGCACAGGTGGATGGCTACACCTTC,CASSLVMGAQVDGYTF
TRBV3-1/TRBV3-2,NA,TRBJ2-2,NA,TGTGCCAGCAGCCAAGATAGCTACACCGGGGAGCTGTTTTTT,CASSQDSYTGELFF
TRBV5-6,TRBD1,TRBJ1-3,NA,TGTGCCAGCAGCCGGGGACAGGCAAACACCATATATTTT,CASSRGQANTIYF
TRBV5-6,NA,TRBJ2-1,NA,TGTGCCAGCAGCCGGGAAGAATTCTCCTACAATGAGCAGTTCTTC,CASSREEFSYNEQFF
TRBV11-2,NA,TRBJ1-1,NA,TGTGCCAGCAGCTTTCCCGGACTGGGAGCTTTCTTT,CASSFPGLGAFF
TRBV7-9,TRBD1,TRBJ2-1,many,TGTGCCAGCAGCTTAGCCGGGACAGCTTTCTTC,CASSLAGTAFF
TRBV6-2/TRBV6-3,TRBD2,TRBJ2-1,NA,TGTGCCAGCAGCCCCCTAGAACTAGCGGGTTACAATGAGCAGTTCTTC,CASSPLELAGYNEQFF
TRBV7-9,NA,TRBJ1-5,NA,TGTGCCAGCAGCTCCCACGGTACAGGGCTTCAGCCCCAGCATTTT,CASSSHGTGLQPQHF
TRBV30,TRBD2,TRBJ2-1,NA,TGTGCCTGGAGTGACGTCGGGGGGGCCGGTCCGGATGAGCAGTTCTTC,CAWSDVGGAGPDEQFF
TRBV4-1,NA,TRBJ2-7,NA,TGCGCCAGCAGCCAACGAAACCCCGGGTCCGACTACGAGCAGTACTTC,CASSQRNPGSDYEQYF
TRBV5-1,NA,TRBJ2-1,NA,TGCGCCAGCAGTGATCAGGGCTCCTACAATGAGCAGTTCTTC,CASSDQGSYNEQFF
TRBV5-1,TRBD1,TRBJ2-3,NA,TGCGCCAGCAGCTTCTTGGACAGGGGGCTTGCAGATACGCAGTATTTT,CASSFLDRGLADTQYF
TRBV6-6,TRBD1,TRBJ2-5,NA,TGTGCCAGCAGTTACAAGACAGGGGGCGGAGAGACCCAGTACTTC,CASSYKTGGGETQYF
TRBV25-1,NA,TRBJ2-5,NA,TGTGCCAGCAGTGATCACCCCGGGGAGACCCAGTACTTC,CASSDHPGETQYF
TRBV5-1,TRBD2,TRBJ2-1,NA,TGCGCCAGCAGCCCGGGGACTAGCGGGACGCGGGAGTTCTTC,CASSPGTSGTREFF
TRBV5-6,TRBD1,TRBJ2-3,NA,TGTGCCAGCAGCTTTGGGACAGGAGCAGATACGCAGTATTTT,CASSFGTGADTQYF
TRBV4-2,TRBD2,TRBJ2-3,NA,TGTGCCAGCAGCCCTAGCGGGGGGGATAGCACAGATACGCAGTATTTT,CASSPSGGDSTDTQYF
TRBV2,NA,TRBJ1-4,NA,TGTGCCAGCAGTTCACTCCTAACTAATGAAAAACTGTTTTTT,CASSSLLTNEKLFF
TRBV10-3,TRBD2,TRBJ2-7,NA,TGTGCCATCAGTGGTAAGCGGGGGGACTACGAGCAGTACTTC,CAISGKRGDYEQYF
TRBV29-1,TRBD1,TRBJ1-3,few,TGCAGCGTTGAAACAGGGGAGAAGGGAAACACCATATATTTT,CSVETGEKGNTIYF
TRBV29-1,NA,TRBJ2-4,NA,TGCAGCGCCGAGCCCTTGTTCGCCAAAAACATTCAGTACTTC,CSAEPLFAKNIQYF
TRBV11-2,TRBD2,TRBJ2-1,once,TGTGCCAGCAGCGCCCCCCGGAGCGGGGGCTACAGGGAGCAGTTCTTC,CASSAPRSGGYREQFF
TRBV6-5,NA,TRBJ1-2,NA,TGTGCCAGCAGTTACTCGAACAGTGGGTACTATGGCTACACCTTC,CASSYSNSGYYGYTF
TRBV14,NA,TRBJ1-2,NA,TGTGCCAGCAGCGCAGGCTATGGCTACACCTTC,CASSAGYGYTF
TRBV3-1/TRBV3-2,TRBD2,TRBJ2-1,NA,TGTGCCAGCAGCCATGGACTAGCGGGGGGTCCCAATGAGCAGTTCTTC,CASSHGLAGGPNEQFF
TRBV6-5,TRBD1,TRBJ2-3,NA,TGTGCCAGCAGTTACCTAGACAGGGGGAGGTCGGATACGCAGTATTTT,CASSYLDRGRSDTQYF
TRBV6-5,NA,TRBJ1-2,NA,TGTGCCAGCAGTTGGCGGGACGGTGGAGAAGGGGGCTACACCTTC,CASSWRDGGEGGYTF
TRBV2,NA,TRBJ1-2,NA,TGTGCCAGCAGTGAAGTAGACAGCTATGGCTACACCTTC,CASSEVDSYGYTF